The present entry profiles one TCR beta chain with its context. Produced via immunoSEQ multiplex PCR; TCRdb's table is partial and in-frame only. The data hold a few hundred thousand clones, with roughly 80% observed a single time. This record comes from a study of blood T cell repertoires in COVID-19. Across the whole study: Samples representing acute and convalescent COVID-19 were sourced from the United States, Italy and Spain.

The CDR3 contains 15 residues. From germline, CDR1 is SGDLS and CDR2 YYNGEE. Trimming removed 2 bases at V and 4 bases at J, with 15 bases between. The genes are TRBV9 and TRBJ1-1; D perhaps matches TRBD1 (6 bases). This TCR derives from a man in his fifties who had recovered from COVID-19. Input material: PBMCs or T cells enriched from blood (not recorded which). The CDR3 sequence: CASSVEGVLTTEAFF. The DNA for the CDR3 is TGTGCCAGCAGCGTCGAGGGGGTCTTGACCACTGAAGCTTTCTTT. Complete variable domain (other parts from reference TRBV9 and TRBJ1-1): DSGVTQTPKHLITATGQRVTLRCSPRSGDLSVYWYQQSLDQGLQFLIQYYNGEERAKGNILERFSAQQFPDLHSELNLSSLELGDSALYFCASSVEGVLTTEAFFGQGTRLTVV.